The rows below give T cell receptor beta chains drawn from one sample of a study of T cell clonotyping in hematopoietic cell transplantation. Repertoires were generated with immunoSEQ multiplex PCR, while TCRdb's copy carries only in-frame clones and drops some. This sample yields roughly 6,400 clones, of which less than 98% are seen a single time; roughly a sixth belongs to the top ten. The sequenced sample was peripheral blood mononuclear cells, obtained before stem cell transplant. The origin of the receptors is a man in his sixties or seventies with acute myeloid leukemia. Some clones in this sample may be carry-over from other donors' samples. Both conserved end residues are part of each CDR3. A D gene is named only where the DNA matches it firmly. Only part of the rows carry a size: once, few, many, or a class if the clone is expanded.

v_gene: TRBV19
d_gene: .
j_gene: TRBJ1-3
len: 15
abundance: .
CDR3nt: TGTGCCAGTAGTATAGGGTCCGGGGATGGAAACACCATATATTTT
CDR3aa: CASSIGSGDGNTIYF

v_gene: TRBV5-4
d_gene: TRBD1
j_gene: TRBJ2-3
len: 15
abundance: .
CDR3nt: TGTGCCAGCAGCTTGGGGACAGGGGGCACAGATACGCAGTATTTT
CDR3aa: CASSLGTGGTDTQYF

v_gene: TRBV30
d_gene: .
j_gene: TRBJ2-5
len: 13
abundance: .
CDR3nt: TGTGCCTGGGGGGGACAACAAAAAGAGACCCAGTACTTC
CDR3aa: CAWGGQQKETQYF

v_gene: TRBV7-2
d_gene: TRBD2
j_gene: TRBJ2-5
len: 15
abundance: .
CDR3nt: TGTGCCAGCAGCTTAGCGGGACTAGAAGTGGAGACCCAGTACTTC
CDR3aa: CASSLAGLEVETQYF

v_gene: TRBV13
d_gene: TRBD1
j_gene: TRBJ1-2
len: 13
abundance: .
CDR3nt: TGTGCCAGCAGCTTTGGACAGGGAGATGGCTACACCTTC
CDR3aa: CASSFGQGDGYTF

v_gene: TRBV30
d_gene: .
j_gene: TRBJ2-7
len: 15
abundance: .
CDR3nt: TGTGCCCAACAAGGCAGGTTAGGGGGACGGCACGAGCAGTACTTC
CDR3aa: CAQQGRLGGRHEQYF

v_gene: TRBV29-1
d_gene: TRBD2
j_gene: TRBJ2-3
len: 15
abundance: .
CDR3nt: TGCAGCGTTGAGCCACTAGCGGGGAACACAGATACGCAGTATTTT
CDR3aa: CSVEPLAGNTDTQYF

v_gene: TRBV19
d_gene: .
j_gene: TRBJ1-3
len: 15
abundance: few
CDR3nt: TGTGCCAGTACCGCCAGAGGGGGCTCTGGAAACACCATATATTTT
CDR3aa: CASTARGGSGNTIYF

v_gene: TRBV11-2
d_gene: .
j_gene: TRBJ1-1
len: 15
abundance: .
CDR3nt: TGTGCCAGCAGCTTAAGGTCGGCAGCTAACACTGAAGCTTTCTTT
CDR3aa: CASSLRSAANTEAFF

v_gene: TRBV6-5
d_gene: TRBD2
j_gene: TRBJ2-3
len: 16
abundance: .
CDR3nt: TGTGCCAGCAGTTATACGGCGGGGGGATTCACAGATACGCAGTATTTT
CDR3aa: CASSYTAGGFTDTQYF

v_gene: TRBV4-2
d_gene: .
j_gene: TRBJ1-3
len: 16
abundance: .
CDR3nt: TGTGCCAGCAGCCAAGCGCCAGAACTTTCTGGAAACACCATATATTTT
CDR3aa: CASSQAPELSGNTIYF

v_gene: TRBV9
d_gene: .
j_gene: TRBJ1-1
len: 15
abundance: .
CDR3nt: TGTGCCAGCAGCAGGGCGGTCGCGTGGGACACTGAAGCTTTCTTT
CDR3aa: CASSRAVAWDTEAFF

v_gene: TRBV28
d_gene: .
j_gene: TRBJ1-2
len: 15
abundance: .
CDR3nt: TGTGCCAGCAGTTTGATTTTGGGCACGGGTGGTGGCTACACCTTC
CDR3aa: CASSLILGTGGGYTF

v_gene: TRBV30
d_gene: .
j_gene: TRBJ2-7
len: 13
abundance: .
CDR3nt: TGTGCCTCAACCCCCAGCCCATTCGGGGAGCAGTACTTC
CDR3aa: CASTPSPFGEQYF

v_gene: TRBV19
d_gene: TRBD2
j_gene: TRBJ2-3
len: 15
abundance: .
CDR3nt: TGTGCCAGTAATCCTGCCAGCGGGAACACAGATACGCAGTATTTT
CDR3aa: CASNPASGNTDTQYF

v_gene: TRBV6-6
d_gene: .
j_gene: TRBJ1-1
len: 14
abundance: .
CDR3nt: TGTGCCAGCAGGGAGTACTGGGGAGGCACTGAAGCTTTCTTT
CDR3aa: CASREYWGGTEAFF

v_gene: TRBV19
d_gene: .
j_gene: TRBJ2-4
len: 11
abundance: .
CDR3nt: TGTGCCAGGGTTGAAGGCAGCATTCAGTACTTC
CDR3aa: CARVEGSIQYF

v_gene: TRBV19
d_gene: .
j_gene: TRBJ2-5
len: 14
abundance: once
CDR3nt: TGTGCCAGTACCCCTAGGGGGACCCAAGAGACCCAGTACTTC
CDR3aa: CASTPRGTQETQYF

v_gene: TRBV28
d_gene: TRBD1
j_gene: TRBJ1-3
len: 15
abundance: .
CDR3nt: TGTGCCAGCTCTTCCCCAGGGGGCTCTGGAAACACCATATATTTT
CDR3aa: CASSSPGGSGNTIYF

v_gene: TRBV30
d_gene: .
j_gene: TRBJ2-5
len: 15
abundance: .
CDR3nt: TGTGCCTGGAGTGGAGGATTGGGGAACCAAGAGACCCAGTACTTC
CDR3aa: CAWSGGLGNQETQYF

v_gene: TRBV2
d_gene: .
j_gene: TRBJ2-3
len: 13
abundance: .
CDR3nt: TGTGCCAGCGGCCAGGGACGGACAGATACGCAGTATTTT
CDR3aa: CASGQGRTDTQYF

v_gene: TRBV4-3
d_gene: TRBD2
j_gene: TRBJ2-7
len: 15
abundance: .
CDR3nt: TGCGCCAGCAGCCCTGGGGTAGCGGGAGCCTACGAGCAGTACTTC
CDR3aa: CASSPGVAGAYEQYF

v_gene: TRBV5-1
d_gene: TRBD1
j_gene: TRBJ2-3
len: 14
abundance: .
CDR3nt: TGCGCCAGCAGCTTAGACAGGGTCCCCGATACGCAGTATTTT
CDR3aa: CASSLDRVPDTQYF

v_gene: TRBV25-1
d_gene: .
j_gene: TRBJ2-4
len: 14
abundance: .
CDR3nt: TGTGCCAGCAGTGGGGTTCCAGTCGGGGGCATTCAGTACTTC
CDR3aa: CASSGVPVGGIQYF

v_gene: TRBV30
d_gene: .
j_gene: TRBJ1-5
len: 13
abundance: .
CDR3nt: TGTGCCTGGAGTGTACTTTCGGGTCAGCCCCAGCATTTT
CDR3aa: CAWSVLSGQPQHF

v_gene: TRBV13
d_gene: TRBD1
j_gene: TRBJ2-7
len: 16
abundance: .
CDR3nt: TGTGCCAGCAGCTTAGGAGTCGGGACAGGGGGTGGCGAGCAGTACTTC
CDR3aa: CASSLGVGTGGGEQYF

v_gene: TRBV30
d_gene: .
j_gene: TRBJ2-3
len: 13
abundance: .
CDR3nt: TGTGCCTGGGGAGGAGGGGTCACAGATACGCAGTATTTT
CDR3aa: CAWGGGVTDTQYF

v_gene: TRBV5-6
d_gene: .
j_gene: TRBJ2-7
len: 13
abundance: .
CDR3nt: TGTGCCAGCAGCCCTGGGTCAATAAGGGAGCAGTACTTC
CDR3aa: CASSPGSIREQYF

v_gene: TRBV19
d_gene: .
j_gene: TRBJ1-2
len: 13
abundance: .
CDR3nt: TGTGCCAGTAGTAATGCAGGGCCCTATGGCTACACCTTC
CDR3aa: CASSNAGPYGYTF

v_gene: TRBV29-1
d_gene: TRBD1
j_gene: TRBJ2-7
len: 13
abundance: .
CDR3nt: TGCAGCGGTTTGGGACAGGGCCGCTACGAGCAGTACTTC
CDR3aa: CSGLGQGRYEQYF

v_gene: TRBV28
d_gene: .
j_gene: TRBJ1-2
len: 14
abundance: .
CDR3nt: TGTGCCAGCAGTCCTCTCGCCAGAAAGTATGGCTACACCTTC
CDR3aa: CASSPLARKYGYTF

v_gene: TRBV30
d_gene: .
j_gene: TRBJ2-3
len: 14
abundance: .
CDR3nt: TGTGCCTGGAGTGTAGGGGAAAGCACAGATACGCAGTATTTT
CDR3aa: CAWSVGESTDTQYF

v_gene: TRBV11-3
d_gene: .
j_gene: TRBJ2-7
len: 15
abundance: .
CDR3nt: TGTGCCAGCAGCAAGGACAGCCGATCCTCCTACGAGCAGTACTTC
CDR3aa: CASSKDSRSSYEQYF

v_gene: TRBV30
d_gene: TRBD1
j_gene: TRBJ2-2
len: 17
abundance: .
CDR3nt: TGTGCCTGGAGAGAAGACAGGGGGCGTAGGGAGGCCGGGGAGCTGTTTTTT
CDR3aa: CAWREDRGRREAGELFF

v_gene: TRBV4-3
d_gene: .
j_gene: TRBJ1-1
len: 15
abundance: once
CDR3nt: TGCGCCAGCAGCCAAGATTATTTGGGGGGGCGAGTGGCTTTCTTT
CDR3aa: CASSQDYLGGRVAFF

v_gene: TRBV7-6
d_gene: TRBD2
j_gene: TRBJ2-3
len: 16
abundance: .
CDR3nt: TGTGCCAGCAGCCCGGGACTAGCGGGAAGTGGAGATACGCAGTATTTT
CDR3aa: CASSPGLAGSGDTQYF

v_gene: TRBV7-9
d_gene: .
j_gene: TRBJ2-5
len: 16
abundance: .
CDR3nt: TGTGCCAGCAGCTTATACGGTGTGGACAGCCAAGAGACCCAGTACTTC
CDR3aa: CASSLYGVDSQETQYF

v_gene: TRBV11-1
d_gene: .
j_gene: TRBJ2-2
len: 14
abundance: .
CDR3nt: TGTGCCAGCAGCTTAGAAAGGTCAGCCGGGGAGCTGTTTTTT
CDR3aa: CASSLERSAGELFF

v_gene: TRBV19
d_gene: TRBD1
j_gene: TRBJ2-7
len: 13
abundance: .
CDR3nt: TGTGCCACCAAGGAACAGGGGATGAACGAGCAGTACTTC
CDR3aa: CATKEQGMNEQYF

v_gene: TRBV29-1
d_gene: .
j_gene: TRBJ1-2
len: 13
abundance: .
CDR3nt: TGCAGCGTTATTGGGGAATCTTTCTATGGCTACACCTTC
CDR3aa: CSVIGESFYGYTF

v_gene: TRBV27
d_gene: TRBD1
j_gene: TRBJ2-1
len: 13
abundance: .
CDR3nt: TGTGCCAGCAGTCGACAGGGCTACAATGAGCAGTTCTTC
CDR3aa: CASSRQGYNEQFF

v_gene: TRBV9
d_gene: .
j_gene: TRBJ1-2
len: 14
abundance: .
CDR3nt: TGTGCCAGCAGGTCCTCCGGGGCTGACTATGGCTACACCTTC
CDR3aa: CASRSSGADYGYTF

v_gene: TRBV4-3
d_gene: TRBD1
j_gene: TRBJ1-2
len: 15
abundance: .
CDR3nt: TGCGCCAGCAGCCAACAATTTCAGGGGGACTATGGCTACACCTTC
CDR3aa: CASSQQFQGDYGYTF

v_gene: TRBV6-6
d_gene: .
j_gene: TRBJ2-2
len: 13
abundance: .
CDR3nt: TGTGCCAGCAGCCCTCCCCGGTCCGGGGAGCTGTTTTTT
CDR3aa: CASSPPRSGELFF

v_gene: TRBV7-2
d_gene: TRBD1
j_gene: TRBJ2-1
len: 15
abundance: .
CDR3nt: TGTGCCAGCAGCGGCCGACAGGGGGAACGCAATGAGCAGTTCTTC
CDR3aa: CASSGRQGERNEQFF

v_gene: TRBV25-1
d_gene: TRBD1
j_gene: TRBJ2-7
len: 17
abundance: .
CDR3nt: TGTGCCAGCAGTGAATACGCCGATTCGACAGGGTCCCACGAGCAGTACTTC
CDR3aa: CASSEYADSTGSHEQYF

v_gene: TRBV20-1
d_gene: .
j_gene: TRBJ2-7
len: 11
abundance: .
CDR3nt: TGCAGTGCTAGAATGGTCTACGAGCAGTACTTC
CDR3aa: CSARMVYEQYF

v_gene: TRBV29-1
d_gene: .
j_gene: TRBJ2-7
len: 14
abundance: .
CDR3nt: TGCAGCGCGGTTGAGACTAGGAGGCCCTACGAGCAGTACTTC
CDR3aa: CSAVETRRPYEQYF

v_gene: TRBV30
d_gene: .
j_gene: TRBJ2-3
len: 14
abundance: .
CDR3nt: TGTGCCTGGATCGGGAAAGCAGCCACAGATACGCAGTATTTT
CDR3aa: CAWIGKAATDTQYF

v_gene: TRBV25-1
d_gene: TRBD2
j_gene: TRBJ2-3
len: 17
abundance: .
CDR3nt: TGTGCCAGCAGTAGCTATCGGACTAGCGGGAGCACAGATACGCAGTATTTT
CDR3aa: CASSSYRTSGSTDTQYF

v_gene: TRBV10-3
d_gene: .
j_gene: TRBJ1-5
len: 13
abundance: .
CDR3nt: TGTGCCATCAGTGGAGGGAGGGATCAGCCCCAGCATTTT
CDR3aa: CAISGGRDQPQHF

v_gene: TRBV5-6
d_gene: .
j_gene: TRBJ1-6
len: 14
abundance: once
CDR3nt: TGTGCCAGCAGCTTATCCAGGTATAATTCACCCCTCCACTTT
CDR3aa: CASSLSRYNSPLHF

v_gene: TRBV27
d_gene: .
j_gene: TRBJ2-3
len: 16
abundance: .
CDR3nt: TGTGCCAGCAGTTTATCGTTTTCGCACGGCACAGATACGCAGTATTTT
CDR3aa: CASSLSFSHGTDTQYF